This T cell receptor beta chain was identified during a study of blood T cell repertoires in COVID-19. About the research overall: Both acute and convalescent COVID-19 samples were obtained from the United States, Italy and Spain.

Cohorts were based on clinical histories the participants reported. This table comes from immunoSEQ multiplex PCR, and its TCRdb copy is limited to in-frame clones, with some not included. Here the sample spans around 54,000 clones, approximately 78% being singletons. Germline V lookup: CDR1 SGHRS, CDR2 YFSETQ. This CDR3 has 16 residues. V lost 5 bases to trimming and J lost 2 bases; unmatched junction nucleotides: 9. The sequence was collected from a woman between 45 and 60 years old with acute COVID-19. The chain combines TRBV5-1 with TRBJ2-3, with 9 bases that match TRBD1. The source material was PBMCs or T cells enriched from blood (not recorded which). The CDR3 spells CASRAPGQGLTDTQYF. The CDR3 DNA reads TGCGCCAGCAGGGCACCGGGACAGGGACTCACAGATACGCAGTATTTT.